This entry lists 20 T cell receptor beta chains sequenced from one sample in a study of early T cells in non-severe SARS-CoV-2 infection. In TCRdb, the 5' RACE reads were re-called with MiXCR into one record per CDR3 protein. The table lists tens of thousands of distinct CDR3 sequences, under 8.5% of them singletons. The sample consisted of whole blood, taken at baseline. The receptors stem from an adult who was a healthcare worker with PCR-confirmed SARS-CoV-2 infection or an uninfected control (not recorded which).

The rearrangement joins TRBV4-2 to TRBJ2-3, with a weak D call TRBD1 (5 bases). CDR3 length: 14 residues. Germline CDR1 is LGHNA and CDR2 is YNFKEQ. Trimming shortened V by 3 bases and J by 5 bases, and 12 bases separated the two germline ends. The CDR3 DNA reads TGTGCCAGCAGCCAGCAGGGCTCTATAGATACGCAGTATTTT. This codes for CASSQQGSIDTQYF.

A word on this clonotype: Sequence at one end of the junction differs from germline and may be a read error. J is TRBJ2-7 and V is TRBV7-2; D assignment may be TRBD1 or TRBD2 (6 bases each). This CDR3 has 15 residues. Per germline, CDR1 SGHTA and CDR2 FQGNSA. CDR3 DNA: TGTGCCAGCAGCCCCCTTCACGGGGGCTCCTACGTGCAGTACTTC. This gives the protein CASSPLHGGSYVQYF.

The chain combines TRBV6-2 or TRBV6-3 with TRBJ2-2; 7 bases fit TRBD1. J gave up 5 bases and V 3 bases, and 6 bases lay outside the gene matches. The CDR3 is 15 residues long. Germline CDR1 MNHEY, CDR2 SVGEGT. In nucleotides, the CDR3 is TGTGCCAGCAGTTATGGCAGGGGGAGTACCGGGGAGCTGTTTTTT. Translating gives CASSYGRGSTGELFF.

The chain combines TRBV9 with TRBJ2-5; 7 positions agree with TRBD1. Losses at the gene ends were 2 bases for V and 2 bases for J; bases not matched to a gene: 6. This CDR3 has 15 residues. Germline assignment: CDR1 SGDLS and CDR2 YYNGEE. The CDR3 DNA sequence: TGTGCCAGCAGCGTGGGGGACAGTCCTCAAGAGACCCAGTACTTC. It specifies CASSVGDSPQETQYF.

Comment on this clonotype: With a much larger clone just one base away, this may be a read error. The J gene is TRBJ2-7, the V gene TRBV28; 10 bases agree with TRBD2. This CDR3 contains 15 residues. The germline CDR1 and CDR2 sequences are MDHEN and SYDVKM. Here the CDR3 reads CANSFIAGGRYEQYF. CDR3 nucleotides: TGTGCCAACAGTTTCATAGCGGGGGGCCGCTACGAGCAGTACTTC.

This clonotype was detected only a few times. V is TRBV7-2 and J is TRBJ2-1; either TRBD1 or TRBD2 may fit D (6 bases each). Germline V gene sequence: CDR1 SGHTA, CDR2 FQGNSA. V was cut by 7 bases and J by 1 base, with 17 bases left in between. The CDR3 runs 16 residues. The CDR3: CASNLGGHPSYNEQFF. The CDR3 bases are TGTGCCAGCAACCTGGGGGGACACCCTTCCTACAATGAGCAGTTCTTC. Together with reference TRBV7-2 and TRBJ2-1, the CDR3 gives the full variable domain: GAGVSQSPSNKVTEKGKDVELRCDPISGHTALYWYRQSLGQGLEFLIYFQGNSAPDKSGLPSDRFSAERTGGSVSTLTIQRTQQEDSAVYLCASNLGGHPSYNEQFFGPGTRLTVL.

The chain joins TRBV20-1 to TRBJ2-1, with TRBD2 identical over 7 bases. Trimming took 5 bases from V and 9 from J; bases not matched to a gene: 13. CDR3 length: 14 amino acids. Germline CDR1 is DFQATT and CDR2 is SNEGSKA (reference sequence). The CDR3, as DNA: TGCAGTGCTGTGACTAGCCAGAAGACTGGTGAGCAGTTCTTC. Its protein is CSAVTSQKTGEQFF.

V usage is TRBV5-4 and J usage is TRBJ2-3; TRBD2 agrees at 9 bases. The CDR3 covers 14 residues. Trimming took 5 bases from V and 4 from J; bases not matched to a gene: 5. Germline V gene data show CDR1 as SGHNT and CDR2 as YYREEE (reference sequence). This CDR3 reads CASRSTSGPDTQYF. Here the CDR3 DNA reads TGTGCCAGCAGATCGACTAGCGGACCAGATACGCAGTATTTT.

This clonotype was recorded a few times. This rearrangement joins TRBV7-9 to TRBJ1-1, with TRBD1 identical over 9 bases. The J segment lost 3 bases and the V segment lost 5 bases, leaving 7 bases of the junction unmatched. Germline CDR1 and CDR2: SEHNR and FQNEAQ (reference sequence). The CDR3 loop spans 15 amino acids. CDR3 sequence (DNA): TGTGCCAGCAGCCGTGGGACAGGGCAAGACACTGAAGCTTTCTTT. This codes for CASSRGTGQDTEAFF.

This clonotype occurred a few times. V usage is TRBV18 and J usage is TRBJ2-7, with TRBD1 matching 8 bases. CDR1 KGHSH and CDR2 LQKENI come from the germline V gene. The J segment lost 0 bases and the V segment lost 3 bases, leaving 4 bases of the junction unmatched. The CDR3 loop spans 15 amino acids. Here the CDR3 DNA reads TGTGCCAGCTCACCGGGGACAGGAGGCTCCTACGAGCAGTACTTC. As protein: CASSPGTGGSYEQYF. Using reference TRBV18 and TRBJ2-7 for the parts outside the CDR3, the full variable domain is NAGVMQNPRHLVRRRGQEARLRCSPMKGHSHVYWYRQLPEEGLKFMVYLQKENIIDESGMPKERFSAEFPKEGPSILRIQQVVRGDSAAYFCASSPGTGGSYEQYFGPGTRLTVT.

The sample holds many counts of this clonotype. The chain combines TRBV6-6 with TRBJ1-5, with 9 bases fitting TRBD1. J gave up 0 bases and V 4 bases, and 4 bases lay outside the gene matches. This CDR3 contains 16 residues. Germline CDR1 is MNHNY and CDR2 is SVGAGI (reference sequence). DNA for the CDR3: TGTGCCAGCAGTTCAAGGACAGGGGTTAGCAATCAGCCCCAGCATTTT. Translated: CASSSRTGVSNQPQHF.

In its sample, this clonotype was seen many times. The V call is TRBV7-6, the J call TRBJ2-7, with TRBD2 matching over 7 bases. Germline CDR1 reads SGHVS; CDR2 reads FNYEAQ. V gave up 2 bases and J gave up 5 bases; unmatched junction bases: 9. This CDR3 has 15 amino acids. In nucleotides, the CDR3 is TGTGCCAGCAGCTTAAATTTGGGGGGGAAGGACGAGCAGTACTTC. This codes for CASSLNLGGKDEQYF.

This clonotype was seen repeatedly, ten times or more. The chain joins TRBV19 to TRBJ2-1; a possible D gene is TRBD2 (6 bases). Germline CDR1 reads LNHDA; CDR2 reads SQIVND (reference sequence). The CDR3 length is 14 residues. Trimming took 6 bases from V and 0 from J, leaving 9 bases between them. The CDR3 region has the DNA TGTGCCAGTAGGGAGGGCGGCTCCTACAATGAGCAGTTCTTC. This codes for CASREGGSYNEQFF.

V and J are TRBV5-6 and TRBJ2-1; either TRBD1 or TRBD2 may fit D (6 bases each). The CDR3 covers 16 residues. Germline CDR1 reads SGHDT; CDR2 reads YYEEEE. V was cut by 7 bases and J by 1 base, with 18 bases left in between. CDR3: CASYGGGPPSYNEQFF. The CDR3 DNA follows: TGTGCCAGCTATGGAGGGGGGCCACCTTCCTACAATGAGCAGTTCTTC.

This clonotype was counted many times. V is TRBV20-1 and J is TRBJ1-6, with D hard to call. The CDR3 covers 14 residues. Trimming cost V 4 bases and J 4 bases, with 11 bases left between them. Germline CDR1 reads DFQATT; CDR2 reads SNEGSKA (reference sequence). The CDR3 sequence is CSANTQIYNSPLHF. DNA for the CDR3: TGCAGTGCTAACACCCAGATTTATAATTCACCCCTCCACTTT.

In its sample, this clonotype was seen many times. The chain employs TRBV7-9 and TRBJ1-1, with a tentative D call TRBD1 (6 bases). CDR3 length equals 13 residues. Between the trimmed V and J ends, which lost 6 bases and 5 bases, there was a span of 13 bases. Per germline, CDR1 SEHNR and CDR2 FQNEAQ (reference sequence). The CDR3 loop is CASRLQGGTEAFF. Written as DNA, the CDR3 is TGTGCCAGCAGACTACAGGGAGGGACTGAAGCTTTCTTT. The whole variable domain, remainder taken from reference TRBV7-9 and TRBJ1-1, is DTGVSQNPRHKITKRGQNVTFRCDPISEHNRLYWYRQTLGQGPEFLTYFQNEAQLEKSRLLSDRFSAERPKGSFSTLEIQRTEQGDSAMYLCASRLQGGTEAFFGQGTRLTVV.

This clonotype was found many times. CDR3 DNA: TGTGCCAGCAGACCCCCGACTAGCGGAAGCACAGATACGCAGTATTTT. Amino acid sequence: CASRPPTSGSTDTQYF. The chain carries TRBV7-9 and TRBJ2-3, with 9 bases identical to TRBD2. From germline, CDR1 is SEHNR and CDR2 FQNEAQ (reference sequence). The CDR3 totals 16 residues. V was pared by 6 bases and J by 0 bases, with 7 bases of the junction left unmatched.

This clonotype showed up just a few times. The chain carries TRBV24-1 and TRBJ1-2, with D possibly TRBD1 on 6 matching bases. The CDR3 is 13 amino acids. The V and J ends lost 7 bases and 6 bases respectively, with 14 bases between them. Germline V gives CDR1 KGHDR, CDR2 SFDVKD. The CDR3 here is CATRGQNEDGYTF. The DNA for the CDR3 is TGTGCCACCAGAGGACAGAATGAAGATGGCTACACCTTC.

Many counts were recorded for this clonotype. The chain recombines TRBV4-3 with TRBJ1-5; D unclear. This CDR3 region has 15 residues. Trimming took 0 bases from V and 3 from J, leaving 9 bases between them. Germline V CDR1 and CDR2: LGHNA, YSLEER. The CDR3 is CASSQDGDFNQPQHF. The CDR3 coding sequence is TGCGCCAGCAGCCAAGACGGGGATTTCAATCAGCCCCAGCATTTT.

The V call is TRBV6-6, the J call TRBJ2-7; D is perhaps TRBD1 (5 bases). The CDR3 loop spans 15 amino acids. V lost 4 bases to trimming and J lost 1 base, with 14 bases between them. Germline CDR1 reads MNHNY; CDR2 reads SVGAGI (reference sequence). The CDR3 nucleotides read TGTGCCAGCAGTTTTATGGGGCGGAAGTCCTACGAGCAGTACTTC. This translates into CASSFMGRKSYEQYF.